The text below deals with one T cell receptor (beta chain). Its antigen is unknown. Read coverage stops 3 residues before the CDR3 terminus; the germline J gene supplies the remainder. Data came from immunoSEQ multiplex PCR; TCRdb stores just in-frame clones and leaves some out. This sample's table has more than 9,500 clones. This entry belongs to a study of T cells in women clearing cervical HPV infection. Study information: Case blood was drawn a median 149 days after lesion detection. Study results and limitations: Cases carried less TRBV6-7 than controls: approximately 0.1% versus 0.16%.

In germline, CDR1 is SEHNR, CDR2 FQNEAQ (reference sequence). CDR3 length equals 14 residues. V was clipped by 9 bases and J by 9 bases; unmatched bases: 13. MY09/MY11 PCR detected cervical HPV DNA; dot-blot assigned genotypes. The rearrangement uses TRBV7-9 and TRBJ1-5; 8 nucleotides agree with TRBD1. Sequenced input: blood buffy coat. The TCR comes from a woman aged 18-70 years with a cervical HPV16 infection that either progressed to CIN3+ or cleared (not recorded which). CDR3 amino acids: CARTGQGGHRPQHF. The sequenced CDR3 bases are TGTGCCAGAACCGGACAGGGAGGCCATCGGCCC. Together with reference TRBV7-9 and TRBJ1-5, the CDR3 gives the full variable domain: DTGVSQNPRHKITKRGQNVTFRCDPISEHNRLYWYRQTLGQGPEFLTYFQNEAQLEKSRLLSDRFSAERPKGSFSTLEIQRTEQGDSAMYLCARTGQGGHRPQHFGDGTRLSIL.